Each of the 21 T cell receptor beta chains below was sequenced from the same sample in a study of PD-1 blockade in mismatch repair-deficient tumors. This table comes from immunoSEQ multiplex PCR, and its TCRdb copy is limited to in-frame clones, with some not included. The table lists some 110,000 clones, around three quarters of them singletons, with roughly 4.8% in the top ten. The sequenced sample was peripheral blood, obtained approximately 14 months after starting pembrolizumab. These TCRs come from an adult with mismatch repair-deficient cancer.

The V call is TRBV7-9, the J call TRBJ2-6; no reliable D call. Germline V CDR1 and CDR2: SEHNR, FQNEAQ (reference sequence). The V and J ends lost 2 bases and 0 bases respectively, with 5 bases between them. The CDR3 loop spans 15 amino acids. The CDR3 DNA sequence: TGTGCCAGCAGCTTAAGAGTCTCTGGGGCCAACGTCCTGACTTTC. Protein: CASSLRVSGANVLTF.

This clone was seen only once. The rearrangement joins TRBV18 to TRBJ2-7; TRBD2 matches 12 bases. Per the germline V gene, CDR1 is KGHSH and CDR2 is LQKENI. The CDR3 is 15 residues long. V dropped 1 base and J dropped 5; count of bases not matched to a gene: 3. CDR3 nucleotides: TGTGCCAGCTCACCACGACTAGCGGGAGATAACGAGCAGTACTTC. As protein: CASSPRLAGDNEQYF.

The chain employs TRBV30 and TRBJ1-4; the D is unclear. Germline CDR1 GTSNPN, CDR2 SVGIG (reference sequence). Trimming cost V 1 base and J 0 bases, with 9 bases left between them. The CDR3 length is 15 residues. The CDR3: CAWSGDTPTNEKLFF. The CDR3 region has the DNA TGTGCCTGGAGTGGAGACACTCCAACTAATGAAAAACTGTTTTTT.

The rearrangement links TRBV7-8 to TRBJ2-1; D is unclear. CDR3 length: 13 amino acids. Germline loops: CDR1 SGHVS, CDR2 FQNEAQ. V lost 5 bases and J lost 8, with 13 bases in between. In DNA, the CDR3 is TGTGCCAGCAGCCGGGCCAGCCGAGATGAGCAGTTCTTC. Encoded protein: CASSRASRDEQFF. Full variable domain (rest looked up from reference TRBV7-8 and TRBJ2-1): GAGVSQSPRYKVAKRGQDVALRCDPISGHVSLFWYQQALGQGPEFLTYFQNEAQLDKSGLPSDRFFAERPEGSVSTLKIQRTQQEDSAVYLCASSRASRDEQFFGPGTRLTVL.

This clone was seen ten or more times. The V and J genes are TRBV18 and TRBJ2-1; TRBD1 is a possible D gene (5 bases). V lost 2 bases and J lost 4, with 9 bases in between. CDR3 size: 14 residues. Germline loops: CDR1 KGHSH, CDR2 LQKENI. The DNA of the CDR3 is TGTGCCAGCTCACCAGGGGCAACATACAATGAGCAGTTCTTC. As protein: CASSPGATYNEQFF.

CDR3 nucleotides: TGCAGCGTTGAAAGCGGGAGTCTAGATACGCAGTATTTT. Translated, it gives CSVESGSLDTQYF. This chain links TRBV29-1 with TRBJ2-3; 8 bases fit TRBD2. The CDR3 is 13 residues long. CDR1 is SQVTM, CDR2 ANQGSEA, per germline. Trimming took 2 bases from V and 5 from J; bases not matched to a gene: 3.

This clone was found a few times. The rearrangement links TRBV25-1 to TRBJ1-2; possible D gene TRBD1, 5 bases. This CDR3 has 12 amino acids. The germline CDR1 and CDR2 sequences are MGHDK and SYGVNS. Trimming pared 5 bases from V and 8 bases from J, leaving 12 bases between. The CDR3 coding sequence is TGTGCCAGCAGTCAATGGGGGAGCGGCTACACCTTC. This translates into CASSQWGSGYTF.

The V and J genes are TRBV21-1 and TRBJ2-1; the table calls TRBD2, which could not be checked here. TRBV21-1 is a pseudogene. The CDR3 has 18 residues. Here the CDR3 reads CASSPYPTSLSSYNEQFF. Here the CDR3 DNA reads TGTGCCAGCAGCCCCTACCCGACTAGCCTGAGCTCCTACAATGAGCAGTTCTTC.

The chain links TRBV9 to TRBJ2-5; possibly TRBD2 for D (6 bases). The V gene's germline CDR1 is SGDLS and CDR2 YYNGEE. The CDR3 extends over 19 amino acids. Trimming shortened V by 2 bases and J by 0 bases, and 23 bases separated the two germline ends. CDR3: CASSVGPSGGTGDQETQYF. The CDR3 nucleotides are TGTGCCAGCAGCGTCGGACCGAGTGGAGGGACGGGAGACCAAGAGACCCAGTACTTC.

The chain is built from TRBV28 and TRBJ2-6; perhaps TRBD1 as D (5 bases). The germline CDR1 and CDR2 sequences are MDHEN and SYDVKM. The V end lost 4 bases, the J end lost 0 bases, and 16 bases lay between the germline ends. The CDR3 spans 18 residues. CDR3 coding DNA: TGTGCCAGCAGTTCGCTAAAACGACAGAGCTCTGGGGCCAACGTCCTGACTTTC. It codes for CASSSLKRQSSGANVLTF.

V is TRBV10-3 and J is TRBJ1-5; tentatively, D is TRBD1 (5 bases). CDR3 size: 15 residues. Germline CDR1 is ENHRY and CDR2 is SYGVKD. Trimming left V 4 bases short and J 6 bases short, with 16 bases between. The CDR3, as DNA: TGTGCCATCAGTGGGGGCAATATGAAGAGTCAGCCCCAGCATTTT. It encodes CAISGGNMKSQPQHF.

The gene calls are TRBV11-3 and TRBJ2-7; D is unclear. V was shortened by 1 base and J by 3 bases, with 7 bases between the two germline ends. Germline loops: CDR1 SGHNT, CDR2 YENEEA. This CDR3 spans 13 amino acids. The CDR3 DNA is TGTGCCAGCAGCTTAGGGGTCAGCTACGAGCAGTACTTC. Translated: CASSLGVSYEQYF.

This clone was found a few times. CDR3 coding DNA: TGTGCCATCAGGGACGGACCGTCTAACGAGCAGTACTTC. This gives the protein CAIRDGPSNEQYF. This chain links TRBV10-3 with TRBJ2-7; unclear D gene. Looked up from germline, CDR1 is ENHRY and CDR2 is SYGVKD. Trimming removed 6 bases at V and 5 bases at J, with 14 bases between. The CDR3 totals 13 residues.

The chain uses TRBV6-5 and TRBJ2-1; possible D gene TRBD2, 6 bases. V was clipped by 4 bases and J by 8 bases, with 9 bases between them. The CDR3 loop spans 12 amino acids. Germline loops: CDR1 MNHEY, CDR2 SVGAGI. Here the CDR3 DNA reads TGTGCCAGCAGTTCTAGCGCGGATGAGCAGTTCTTC. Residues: CASSSSADEQFF.

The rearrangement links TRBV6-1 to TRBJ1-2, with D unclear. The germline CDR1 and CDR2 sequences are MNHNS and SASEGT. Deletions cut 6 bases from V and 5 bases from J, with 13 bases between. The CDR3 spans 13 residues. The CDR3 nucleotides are TGTGCCAGCAGCCTAGAGGGCAGGTATGGCTACACCTTC. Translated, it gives CASSLEGRYGYTF.

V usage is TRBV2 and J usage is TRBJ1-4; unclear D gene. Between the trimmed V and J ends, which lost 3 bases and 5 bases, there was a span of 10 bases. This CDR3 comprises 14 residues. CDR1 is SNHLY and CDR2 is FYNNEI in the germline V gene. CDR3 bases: TGTGCCAGCAGTGATGAAAGTTGGAATGAAAAACTGTTTTTT. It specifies CASSDESWNEKLFF. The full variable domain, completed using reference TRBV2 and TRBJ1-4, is EPEVTQTPSHQVTQMGQEVILRCVPISNHLYFYWYRQILGQKVEFLVSFYNNEISEKSEIFDDQFSVERPDGSNFTLKIRSTKLEDSAMYFCASSDESWNEKLFFGSGTQLSVL.

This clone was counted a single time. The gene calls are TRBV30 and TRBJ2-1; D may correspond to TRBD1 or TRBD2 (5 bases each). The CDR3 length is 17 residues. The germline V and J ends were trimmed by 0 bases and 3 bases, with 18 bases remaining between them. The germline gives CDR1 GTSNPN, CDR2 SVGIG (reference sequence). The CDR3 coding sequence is TGTGCCTGGAGTGTACGTTTAGGGGCTAGCAGCTACAATGAGCAGTTCTTC. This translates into CAWSVRLGASSYNEQFF. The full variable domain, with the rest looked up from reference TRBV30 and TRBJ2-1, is SQTIHQWPATLVQPVGSPLSLECTVEGTSNPNLYWYRQAAGRGLQLLFYSVGIGQISSEVPQNLSASRPQDRQFILSSKKLLLSDSGFYLCAWSVRLGASSYNEQFFGPGTRLTVL.

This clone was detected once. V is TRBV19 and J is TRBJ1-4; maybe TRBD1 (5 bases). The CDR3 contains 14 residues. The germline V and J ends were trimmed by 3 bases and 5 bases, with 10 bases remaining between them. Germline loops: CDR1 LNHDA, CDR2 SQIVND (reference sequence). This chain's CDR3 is CASSIRDRNEKLFF. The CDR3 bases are TGTGCCAGTAGTATCAGAGACAGAAATGAAAAACTGTTTTTT.

In nucleotides, the CDR3 is TGTGCCAGCAGTTTAGGGACTAGCAGGTTCAATGAGCAGTTCTTC. Encoded protein: CASSLGTSRFNEQFF. V is TRBV6-5 and J is TRBJ2-1; 9 positions agree with TRBD2. The CDR3 is made up of 15 amino acids. CDR1 and CDR2 (germline): MNHEY, SVGAGI. V lost 4 bases, J lost 6 bases, and 7 bases stayed unmatched.

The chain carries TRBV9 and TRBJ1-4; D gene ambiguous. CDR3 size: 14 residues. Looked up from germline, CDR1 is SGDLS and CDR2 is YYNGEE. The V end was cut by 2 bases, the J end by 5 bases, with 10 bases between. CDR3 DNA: TGTGCCAGCAGCGTTTATGCCAGAAATGAAAAACTGTTTTTT. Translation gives CASSVYARNEKLFF.

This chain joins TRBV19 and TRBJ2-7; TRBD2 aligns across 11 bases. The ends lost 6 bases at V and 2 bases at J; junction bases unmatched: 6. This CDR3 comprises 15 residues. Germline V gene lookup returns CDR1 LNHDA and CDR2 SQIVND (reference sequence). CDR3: CASSGLAGGPYEQYF. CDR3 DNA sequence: TGTGCCAGTAGCGGATTAGCGGGAGGGCCCTACGAGCAGTACTTC.